This record covers a single T cell receptor (beta chain). Its antigen is not identified. This record comes from a study of healthy donors' naive CD4 and CD8 T cells. Each TCR library used 500 ng of total RNA and a linear amplification protocol. In the original workflow: From 5 healthy donors, roughly 78,000 rearranged TCR alpha transcripts were sequenced. TCRdb reprocessed the reads via MiXCR and lists one record per CDR3 protein. These V and J calls are TCRdb output, not the study's own analysis. The sample lists around 180,000 distinct CDR3 sequences, around 80% seen once, with about 2.4% in the top ten. Whole-study results and caveats: Negatively charged CDR3s marked CD8+ lineage; positively charged CDR3s marked CD4+ lineage. Roughly 13% of CD4/CD8 propensity variance appeared explained by V, J and CDR3 charge.

The sequenced sample was naive CD4+ and CD8+ T cells sorted from blood, pooled from several donors. The sequence came from a pool of human donors in good health; the sample pools cells from several healthy donors.

The CDR3 here is CASSYGGTYNEQFF. CDR3 DNA sequence: TGTGCCAGCAGTTACGGTGGCACTTACAATGAGCAGTTCTTC. This chain uses TRBV6-5 with TRBJ2-1, with D hard to call. With 2 bases removed from V and 4 bases from J, the gap between germline ends came to 9 bases. Germline values: CDR1 MNHEY, CDR2 SVGAGI. This CDR3 is built from 14 residues.